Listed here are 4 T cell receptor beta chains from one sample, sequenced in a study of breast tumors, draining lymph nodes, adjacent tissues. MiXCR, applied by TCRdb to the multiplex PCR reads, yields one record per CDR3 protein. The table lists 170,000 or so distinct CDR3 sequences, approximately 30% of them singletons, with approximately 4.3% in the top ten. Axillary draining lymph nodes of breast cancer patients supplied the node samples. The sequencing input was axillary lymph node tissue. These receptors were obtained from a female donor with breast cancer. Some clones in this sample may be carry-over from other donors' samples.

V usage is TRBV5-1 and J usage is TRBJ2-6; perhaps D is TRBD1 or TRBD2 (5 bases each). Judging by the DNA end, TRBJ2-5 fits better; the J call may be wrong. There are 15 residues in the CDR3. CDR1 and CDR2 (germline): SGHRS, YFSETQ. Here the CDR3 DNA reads TGCGCCAGCAGCCCGAATCGGGACCCATGCGAGACCCAGTACTTC. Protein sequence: CASSPNRDPCETQYF.

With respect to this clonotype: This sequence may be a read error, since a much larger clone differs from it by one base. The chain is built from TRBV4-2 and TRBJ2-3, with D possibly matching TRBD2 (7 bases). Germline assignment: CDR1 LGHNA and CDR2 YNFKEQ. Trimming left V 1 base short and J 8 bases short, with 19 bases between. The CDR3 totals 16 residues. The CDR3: CASSQVGGGREGTQYF. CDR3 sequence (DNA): TGTGCCAGCAGCCAAGTCGGCGGGGGCCGGGAAGGTACGCAGTATTTT.

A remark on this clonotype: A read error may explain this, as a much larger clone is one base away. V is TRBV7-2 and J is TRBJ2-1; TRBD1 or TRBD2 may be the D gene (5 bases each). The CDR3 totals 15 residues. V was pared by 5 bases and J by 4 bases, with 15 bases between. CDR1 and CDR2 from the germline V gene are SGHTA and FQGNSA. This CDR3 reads CASSNPGRQYNEQFF. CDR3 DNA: TGTGCCAGCAGCAACCCGGGACGACAATACAATGAGCAGTTCTTC.

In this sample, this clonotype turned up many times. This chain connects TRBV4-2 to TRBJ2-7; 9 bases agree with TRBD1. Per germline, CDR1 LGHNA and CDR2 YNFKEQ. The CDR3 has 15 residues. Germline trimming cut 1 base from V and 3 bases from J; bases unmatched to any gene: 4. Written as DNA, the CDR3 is TGTGCCAGCAGCCAAGTGGGGACAGGGAACTACGAGCAGTACTTC. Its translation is CASSQVGTGNYEQYF.